The rows below give T cell receptor beta chains drawn from one sample of a study of OX40 agonist ivuxolimab in advanced cancers. Assay: immunoSEQ multiplex PCR; the TCRdb copy retains only in-frame clones and omits some. This table holds tens of thousands of clones, less than 95% found once. This material consisted of CD4+ or CD8+ T cells sorted from blood, taken in a trial of the OX40 agonist ivuxolimab. These TCRs come from an adult with an advanced solid tumor such as melanoma, head and neck, liver or kidney cancer. The CDR3 runs from the conserved cysteine through the conserved F or W. D genes are given only for firm matches. Not all rows give a size; the values are once, few, many and, for expanded clones, a class.

CDR3 protein	CDR3 DNA	V gene	J gene	clone size	D gene
CASGQGYEQYF	TGTGCCAGTGGACAGGGATACGAGCAGTACTTC	TRBV6-5	TRBJ2-7	.	TRBD1
CASSQETGLKVEAFF	TGTGCCAGCAGTCAGGAGACAGGTCTAAAGGTCGAAGCTTTCTTT	TRBV28	TRBJ1-1	.	.
CASSYSRQGAVTEAFF	TGTGCCAGCAGTTACTCTAGGCAGGGGGCGGTCACTGAAGCTTTCTTT	TRBV6-5	TRBJ1-1	once	TRBD1
CASSTGQGSAEQFF	TGTGCCAGCAGCACGGGACAGGGATCTGCTGAGCAGTTCTTC	TRBV9	TRBJ2-1	.	TRBD1
CASSVGQGNGYTF	TGCGCCAGCAGCGTCGGACAGGGGAATGGCTACACCTTC	TRBV5-1	TRBJ1-2	.	TRBD1
CASSRQLNQPQHF	TGTGCCAGCAGTCGACAGCTAAATCAGCCCCAGCATTTT	TRBV2	TRBJ1-5	.	.
CASSQDTSGVLYEQYF	TGTGCCAGCAGCCAAGATACCAGCGGGGTACTATACGAGCAGTACTTC	TRBV4-2	TRBJ2-7	.	TRBD2
CASGPASLIGTSTDTQYF	TGTGCTAGTGGCCCCGCCTCTCTAATCGGAACTAGCACAGATACGCAGTATTTT	TRBV12-5	TRBJ2-3	.	.
CASSRGQGTYEQYF	TGTGCCAGCAGTCGGGGACAGGGTACCTACGAGCAGTACTTC	TRBV6-5	TRBJ2-7	.	TRBD1
CASSLEGGDYYGYTF	TGTGCCAGCAGCTTAGAAGGGGGCGATTACTATGGCTACACCTTC	TRBV7-2	TRBJ1-2	.	TRBD1
CASSHRDFAYEQYF	TGCGCCAGCAGTCACCGGGACTTTGCCTACGAGCAGTACTTC	TRBV23-1	TRBJ2-7	.	.
CASSLGPEAFF	TGTGCCAGCAGTTTAGGCCCTGAAGCTTTCTTT	TRBV6-5	TRBJ1-1	.	.
CASQYRDYGYTF	TGTGCCAGCCAGTATCGGGACTATGGCTACACCTTC	TRBV6-1	TRBJ1-2	.	.
CASQLAGEETQYF	TGCGCCAGCCAACTAGCGGGAGAAGAGACCCAGTACTTC	TRBV10-1	TRBJ2-5	.	TRBD2
CASSFLQGSYEQYF	TGTGCCAGCAGCTTCCTCCAGGGATCCTACGAGCAGTACTTC	TRBV7-2	TRBJ2-7	.	.
CAISASGNYNEQFF	TGTGCCATCAGTGCTAGCGGGAACTACAATGAGCAGTTCTTC	TRBV10-3	TRBJ2-1	.	TRBD2
CASSYVRGGSEAFF	TGTGCCAGCAGTTACGTGAGGGGGGGGAGTGAAGCTTTCTTT	TRBV6-5	TRBJ1-1	few	.
CASSPMGGGLNYGYTF	TGTGCCAGCAGCCCCATGGGGGGGGGACTTAACTATGGCTACACCTTC	TRBV4-2	TRBJ1-2	.	.
CASSLDNSNQPQHF	TGTGCCAGTAGTCTAGACAATAGCAATCAGCCCCAGCATTTT	TRBV19	TRBJ1-5	few	.
CASNPRGSYEQYF	TGTGCCAGCAACCCGAGAGGGTCGTACGAGCAGTACTTC	TRBV28	TRBJ2-7	once	.